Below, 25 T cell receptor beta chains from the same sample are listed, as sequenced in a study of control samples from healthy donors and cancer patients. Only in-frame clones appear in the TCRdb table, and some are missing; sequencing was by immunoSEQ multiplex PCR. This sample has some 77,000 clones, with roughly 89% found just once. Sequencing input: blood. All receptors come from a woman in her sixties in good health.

CDR3 DNA sequence: TGCGCCAGCAGCTTGGAAAGGCATGGCTACACCTTC. This encodes CASSLERHGYTF. The chain joins TRBV5-1 to TRBJ1-2; D not resolved. Per germline, CDR1 SGHRS and CDR2 YFSETQ. V lost 0 bases and J lost 6, with 6 bases in between. The CDR3 consists of 12 residues.

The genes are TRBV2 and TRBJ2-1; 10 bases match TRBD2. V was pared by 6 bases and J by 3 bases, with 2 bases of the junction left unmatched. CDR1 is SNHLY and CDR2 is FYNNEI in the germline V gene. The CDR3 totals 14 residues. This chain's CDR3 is CASRLAGIYNEQFF. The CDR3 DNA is TGTGCCAGCAGACTAGCGGGGATCTACAATGAGCAGTTCTTC.

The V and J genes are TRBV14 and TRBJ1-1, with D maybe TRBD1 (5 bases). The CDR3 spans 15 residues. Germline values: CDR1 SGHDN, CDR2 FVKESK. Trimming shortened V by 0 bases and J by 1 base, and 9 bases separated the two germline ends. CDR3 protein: CASSQDWTTNTEAFF. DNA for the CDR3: TGTGCCAGCAGCCAAGATTGGACAACGAACACTGAAGCTTTCTTT.

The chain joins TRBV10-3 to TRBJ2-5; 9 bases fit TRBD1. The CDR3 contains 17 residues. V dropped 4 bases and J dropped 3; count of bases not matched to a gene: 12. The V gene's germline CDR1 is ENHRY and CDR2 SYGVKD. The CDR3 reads CAISVGQQGAVKETQYF. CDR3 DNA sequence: TGTGCCATCAGTGTCGGCCAACAGGGGGCGGTAAAAGAGACCCAGTACTTC.

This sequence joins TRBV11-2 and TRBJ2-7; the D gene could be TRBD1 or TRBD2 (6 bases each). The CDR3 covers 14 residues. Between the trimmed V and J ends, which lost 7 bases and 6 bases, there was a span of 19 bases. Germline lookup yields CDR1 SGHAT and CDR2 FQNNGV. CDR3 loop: CASNLGGRLGEQYF. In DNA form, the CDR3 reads TGTGCCAGCAACCTCGGGGGCAGGCTGGGCGAGCAGTACTTC.

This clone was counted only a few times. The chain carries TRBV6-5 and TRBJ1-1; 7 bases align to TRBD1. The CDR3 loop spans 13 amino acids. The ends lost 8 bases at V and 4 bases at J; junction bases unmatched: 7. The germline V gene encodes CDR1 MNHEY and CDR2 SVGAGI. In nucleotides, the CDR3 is TGTGCCAGCCACAGGGGATTGAGCACTGAAGCTTTCTTT. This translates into CASHRGLSTEAFF.

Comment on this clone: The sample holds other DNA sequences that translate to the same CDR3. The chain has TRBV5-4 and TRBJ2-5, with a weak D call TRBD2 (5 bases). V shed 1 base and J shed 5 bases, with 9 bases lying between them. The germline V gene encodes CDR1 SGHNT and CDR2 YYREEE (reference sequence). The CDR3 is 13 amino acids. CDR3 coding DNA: TGTGCCAGCAGCTTGAGAGGAGGTGAGACCCAGTACTTC. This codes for CASSLRGGETQYF.

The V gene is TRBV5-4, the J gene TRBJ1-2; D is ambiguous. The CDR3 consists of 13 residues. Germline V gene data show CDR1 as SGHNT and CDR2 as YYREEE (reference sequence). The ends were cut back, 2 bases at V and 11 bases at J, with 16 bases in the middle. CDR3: CASSFKGGFGYTF. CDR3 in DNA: TGTGCCAGCAGCTTCAAGGGTGGTTTCGGGTACACCTTC.

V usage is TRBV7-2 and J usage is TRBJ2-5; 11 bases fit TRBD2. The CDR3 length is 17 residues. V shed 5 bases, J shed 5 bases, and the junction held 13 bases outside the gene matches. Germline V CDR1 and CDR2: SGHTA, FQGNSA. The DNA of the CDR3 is TGTGCCAGCAGCCCGAGCGGACCACTAGCGGGAGTGGAGACCCAGTACTTC. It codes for CASSPSGPLAGVETQYF.

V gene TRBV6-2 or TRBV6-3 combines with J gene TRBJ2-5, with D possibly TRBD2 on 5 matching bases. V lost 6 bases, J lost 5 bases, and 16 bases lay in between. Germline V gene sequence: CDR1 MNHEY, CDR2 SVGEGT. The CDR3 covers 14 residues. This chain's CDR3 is CASRPYGIEETQYF. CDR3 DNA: TGTGCCAGCAGGCCTTACGGGATAGAGGAGACCCAGTACTTC.

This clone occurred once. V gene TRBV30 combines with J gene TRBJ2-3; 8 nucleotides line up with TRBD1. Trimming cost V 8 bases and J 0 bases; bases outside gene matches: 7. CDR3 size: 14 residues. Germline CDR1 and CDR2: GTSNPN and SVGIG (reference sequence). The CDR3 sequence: CAARTGLSTDTQYF. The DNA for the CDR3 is TGTGCCGCCAGGACAGGGTTGAGCACAGATACGCAGTATTTT.

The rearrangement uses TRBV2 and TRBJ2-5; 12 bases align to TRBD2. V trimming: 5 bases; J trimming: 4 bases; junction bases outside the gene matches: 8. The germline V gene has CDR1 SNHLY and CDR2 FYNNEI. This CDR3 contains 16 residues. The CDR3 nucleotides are TGTGCCAGCAGTAATCCTAGCGGGGGGGTGGTAGAGACCCAGTACTTC. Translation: CASSNPSGGVVETQYF. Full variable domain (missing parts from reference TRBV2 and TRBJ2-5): EPEVTQTPSHQVTQMGQEVILRCVPISNHLYFYWYRQILGQKVEFLVSFYNNEISEKSEIFDDQFSVERPDGSNFTLKIRSTKLEDSAMYFCASSNPSGGVVETQYFGPGTRLLVL.

CDR3 residues: CASSEGGSTEAFF. DNA for the CDR3: TGTGCCAGCAGTGAGGGAGGGAGCACTGAAGCTTTCTTT. The J gene is TRBJ1-1, the V gene TRBV2; unclear D gene. CDR3 length equals 13 residues. Germline CDR1 reads SNHLY; CDR2 reads FYNNEI. V lost 3 bases and J lost 4, with 9 bases in between.

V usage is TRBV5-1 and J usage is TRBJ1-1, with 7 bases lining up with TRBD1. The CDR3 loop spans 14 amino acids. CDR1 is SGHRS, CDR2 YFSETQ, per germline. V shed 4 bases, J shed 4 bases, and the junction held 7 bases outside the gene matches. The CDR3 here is CASSLRQGVTEAFF. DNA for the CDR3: TGCGCCAGCAGCCTAAGACAGGGTGTCACTGAAGCTTTCTTT.

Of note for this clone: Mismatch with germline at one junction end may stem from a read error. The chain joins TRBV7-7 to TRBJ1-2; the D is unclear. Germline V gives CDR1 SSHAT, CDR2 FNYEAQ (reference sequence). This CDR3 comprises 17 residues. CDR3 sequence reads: CASSWLSRTGKENGYTF. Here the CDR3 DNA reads TGTGCTAGCAGCTGGTTGAGTAGAACCGGGAAGGAAAATGGCTACACCTTC. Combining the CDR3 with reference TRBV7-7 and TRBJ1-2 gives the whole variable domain GAGVSQSPRYKVTKRGQDVTLRCDPISSHATLYWYQQALGQGPEFLTYFNYEAQPDKSGLPSDRFSAERPEGSISTLTIQRTEQRDSAMYRCASSWLSRTGKENGYTFGSGTRLTVV.

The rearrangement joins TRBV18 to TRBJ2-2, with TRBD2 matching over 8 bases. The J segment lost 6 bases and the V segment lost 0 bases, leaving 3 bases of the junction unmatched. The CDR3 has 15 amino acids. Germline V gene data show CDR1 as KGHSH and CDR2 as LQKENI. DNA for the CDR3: TGTGCCAGCTCACCACCGGCGGGAGGTTCCGGGGAGCTGTTTTTT. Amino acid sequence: CASSPPAGGSGELFF.

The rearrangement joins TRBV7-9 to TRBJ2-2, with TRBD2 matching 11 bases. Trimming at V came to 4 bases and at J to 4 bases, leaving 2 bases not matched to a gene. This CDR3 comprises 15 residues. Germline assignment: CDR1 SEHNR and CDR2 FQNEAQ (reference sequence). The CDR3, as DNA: TGTGCCAGCAGCTCGGGACTAGCGGTCACCGGGGAGCTGTTTTTT. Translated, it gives CASSSGLAVTGELFF.

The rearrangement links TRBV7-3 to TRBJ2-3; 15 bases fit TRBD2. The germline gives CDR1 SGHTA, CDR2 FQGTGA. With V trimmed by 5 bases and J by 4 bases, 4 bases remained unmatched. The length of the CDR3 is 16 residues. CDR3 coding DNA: TGTGCCAGCAGCCTCGGACTAGCGGGAGGGTCAGATACGCAGTATTTT. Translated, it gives CASSLGLAGGSDTQYF.

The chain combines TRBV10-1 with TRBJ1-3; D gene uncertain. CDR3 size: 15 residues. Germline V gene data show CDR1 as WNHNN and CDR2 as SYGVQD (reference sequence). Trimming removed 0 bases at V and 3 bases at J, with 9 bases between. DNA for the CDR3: TGCGCCAGCAGTGAGTCTCGGGGATTTGGAAACACCATATATTTT. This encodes CASSESRGFGNTIYF.

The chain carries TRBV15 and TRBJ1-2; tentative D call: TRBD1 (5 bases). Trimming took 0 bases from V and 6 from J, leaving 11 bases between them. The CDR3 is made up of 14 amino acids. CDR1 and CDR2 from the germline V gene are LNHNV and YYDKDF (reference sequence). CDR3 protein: CATSRERAGNGYTF. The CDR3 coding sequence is TGTGCCACCAGCAGAGAGAGGGCAGGGAATGGCTACACCTTC.

The CDR3 nucleotides are TGTGCCAGCAGCACACAGGGGCCCGGGGAGCTGTTTTTT. This sequence encodes CASSTQGPGELFF. The V and J genes are TRBV12-3 or TRBV12-4 and TRBJ2-2; TRBD1 matches 7 bases. CDR3 length: 13 residues. J gave up 6 bases and V 6 bases, and 4 bases lay outside the gene matches.

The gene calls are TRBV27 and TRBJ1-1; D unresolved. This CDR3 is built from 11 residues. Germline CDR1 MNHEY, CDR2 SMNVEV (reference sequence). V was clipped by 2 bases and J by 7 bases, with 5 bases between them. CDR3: CASSLGFEAFF. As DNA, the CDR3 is TGTGCCAGCAGTTTAGGGTTTGAAGCTTTCTTT.

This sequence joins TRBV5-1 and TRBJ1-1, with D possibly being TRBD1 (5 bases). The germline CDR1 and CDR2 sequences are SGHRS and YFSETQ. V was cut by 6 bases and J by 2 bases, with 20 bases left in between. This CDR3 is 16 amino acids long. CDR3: CASIQRKIGANTEAFF. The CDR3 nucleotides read TGCGCCAGCATCCAGAGGAAAATCGGGGCTAACACTGAAGCTTTCTTT.

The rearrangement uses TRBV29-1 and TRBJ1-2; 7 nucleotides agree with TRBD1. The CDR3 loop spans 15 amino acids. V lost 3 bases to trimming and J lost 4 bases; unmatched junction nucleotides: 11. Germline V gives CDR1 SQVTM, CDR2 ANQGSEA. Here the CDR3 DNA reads TGCAGCGTTGATTTAGAGTACAGGGGAGGCTATGGCTACACCTTC. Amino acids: CSVDLEYRGGYGYTF.

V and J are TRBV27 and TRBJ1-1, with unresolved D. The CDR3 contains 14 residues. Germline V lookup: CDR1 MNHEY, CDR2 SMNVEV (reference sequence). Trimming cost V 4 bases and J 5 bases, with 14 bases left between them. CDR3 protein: CASSSTHRGTEAFF. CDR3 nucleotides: TGTGCCAGCAGTTCCACCCACCGTGGTACTGAAGCTTTCTTT.